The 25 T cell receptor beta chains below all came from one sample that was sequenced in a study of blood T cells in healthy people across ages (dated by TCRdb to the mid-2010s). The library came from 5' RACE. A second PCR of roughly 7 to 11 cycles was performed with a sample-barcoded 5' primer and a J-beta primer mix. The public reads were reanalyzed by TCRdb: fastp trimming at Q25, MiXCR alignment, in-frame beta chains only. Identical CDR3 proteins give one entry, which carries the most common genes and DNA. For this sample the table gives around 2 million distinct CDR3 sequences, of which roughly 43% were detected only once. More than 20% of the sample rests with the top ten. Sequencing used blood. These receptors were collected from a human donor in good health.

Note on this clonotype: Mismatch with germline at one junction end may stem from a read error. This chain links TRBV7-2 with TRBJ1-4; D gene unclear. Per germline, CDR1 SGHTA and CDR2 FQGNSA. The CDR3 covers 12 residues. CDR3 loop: CVSSLDGSWLFF. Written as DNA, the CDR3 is TGTGTCAGCAGCTTAGACGGGAGCTGGCTGTTTTTT.

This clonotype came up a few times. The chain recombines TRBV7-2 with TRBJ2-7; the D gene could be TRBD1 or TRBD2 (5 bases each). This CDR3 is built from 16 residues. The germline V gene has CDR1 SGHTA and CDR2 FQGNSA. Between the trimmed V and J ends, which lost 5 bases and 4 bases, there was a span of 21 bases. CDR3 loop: CASSVLLWGEGYEQYF. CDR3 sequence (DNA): TGTGCCAGCAGCGTTTTGCTTTGGGGAGAGGGGTACGAGCAGTACTTC.

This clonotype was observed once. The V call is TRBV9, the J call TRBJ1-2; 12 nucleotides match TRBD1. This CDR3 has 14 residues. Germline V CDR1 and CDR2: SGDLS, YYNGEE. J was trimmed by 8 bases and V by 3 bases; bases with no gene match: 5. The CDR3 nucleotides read TGTGCCAGCAGCGAGGGACAGGGGGCTTTGGGCTACACCTTC. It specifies CASSEGQGALGYTF.

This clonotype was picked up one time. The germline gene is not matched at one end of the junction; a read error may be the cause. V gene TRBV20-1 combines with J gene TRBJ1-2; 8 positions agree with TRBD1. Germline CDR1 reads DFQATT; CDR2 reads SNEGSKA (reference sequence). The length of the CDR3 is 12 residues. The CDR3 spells CSASTGAAGCTF. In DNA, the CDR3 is TGCAGTGCCTCGACAGGGGCCGCCGGCTGCACCTTC.

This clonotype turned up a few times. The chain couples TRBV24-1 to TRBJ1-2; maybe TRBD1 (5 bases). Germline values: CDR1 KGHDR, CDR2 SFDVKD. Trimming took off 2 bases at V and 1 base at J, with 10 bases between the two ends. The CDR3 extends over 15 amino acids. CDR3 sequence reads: CATSDWQGSNYGYTF. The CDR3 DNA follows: TGTGCCACCAGTGATTGGCAGGGTAGTAACTATGGCTACACCTTC.

CDR3 residues: CASSEVSRTQYF. The CDR3 bases are TGTGCCAGCAGCGAGGTTTCTAGGACCCAGTACTTC. The chain is built from TRBV3-1 and TRBJ2-5; D gene uncertain. The V and J ends lost 5 bases and 7 bases respectively, with 11 bases between them. Germline CDR1 is LGHDT and CDR2 is YNNKEL (reference sequence). The CDR3 contains 12 residues.

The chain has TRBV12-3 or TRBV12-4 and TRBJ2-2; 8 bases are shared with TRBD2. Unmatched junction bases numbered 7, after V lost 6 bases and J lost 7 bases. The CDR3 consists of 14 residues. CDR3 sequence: CASRAAGVDGELFF. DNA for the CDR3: TGTGCCAGCAGGGCAGCGGGGGTGGACGGGGAGCTGTTTTTT.

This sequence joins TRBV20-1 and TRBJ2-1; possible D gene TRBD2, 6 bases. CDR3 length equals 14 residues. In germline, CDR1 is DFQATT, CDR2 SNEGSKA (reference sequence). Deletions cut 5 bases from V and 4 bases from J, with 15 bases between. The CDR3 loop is CSALRGDGYNEQFF. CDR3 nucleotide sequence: TGCAGTGCTCTGCGGGGCGACGGATACAATGAGCAGTTCTTC.

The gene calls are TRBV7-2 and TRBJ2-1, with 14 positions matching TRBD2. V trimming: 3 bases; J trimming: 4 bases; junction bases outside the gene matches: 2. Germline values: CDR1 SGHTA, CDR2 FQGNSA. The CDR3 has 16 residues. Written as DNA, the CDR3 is TGTGCCAGCAGCTTGACTAGCGGGAGGGAGTACAATGAGCAGTTCTTC. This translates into CASSLTSGREYNEQFF.

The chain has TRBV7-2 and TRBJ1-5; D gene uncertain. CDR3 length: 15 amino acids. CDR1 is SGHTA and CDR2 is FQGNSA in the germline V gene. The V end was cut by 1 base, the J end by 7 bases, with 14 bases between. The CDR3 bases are TGTGCCAGCAGCTTAGTCCCTAGGGCGGGACAGCCCCAGCATTTT. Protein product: CASSLVPRAGQPQHF.

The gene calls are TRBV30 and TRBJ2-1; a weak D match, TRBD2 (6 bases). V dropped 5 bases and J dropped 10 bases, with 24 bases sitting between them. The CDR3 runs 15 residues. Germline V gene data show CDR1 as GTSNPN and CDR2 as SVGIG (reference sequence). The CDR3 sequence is CAWDLGGSHRGEQFF. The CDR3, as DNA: TGTGCCTGGGACCTTGGGGGTAGTCACCGGGGGGAGCAGTTCTTC.

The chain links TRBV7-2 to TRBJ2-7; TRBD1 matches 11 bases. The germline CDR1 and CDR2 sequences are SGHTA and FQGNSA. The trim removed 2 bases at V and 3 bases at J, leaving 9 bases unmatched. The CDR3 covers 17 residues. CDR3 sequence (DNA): TGTGCCAGCAGCTTAAGTGGGAGGGACAGGGGGAGCTACGAGCAGTACTTC. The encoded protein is CASSLSGRDRGSYEQYF.

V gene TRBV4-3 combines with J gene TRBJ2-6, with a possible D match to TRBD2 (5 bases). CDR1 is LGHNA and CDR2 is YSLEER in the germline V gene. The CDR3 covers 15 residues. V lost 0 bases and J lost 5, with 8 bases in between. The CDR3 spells CASSQDSDWANVLTF. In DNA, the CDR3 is TGCGCCAGCAGCCAAGATTCGGACTGGGCCAACGTCCTGACTTTC.

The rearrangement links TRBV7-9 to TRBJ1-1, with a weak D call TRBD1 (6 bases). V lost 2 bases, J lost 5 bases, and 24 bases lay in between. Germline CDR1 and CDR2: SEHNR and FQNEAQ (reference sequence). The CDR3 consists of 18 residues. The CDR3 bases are TGTGCCAGCAGCTTATTGGGCTTGGGACATGGGTTAGGAACTGAAGCTTTCTTT. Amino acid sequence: CASSLLGLGHGLGTEAFF.

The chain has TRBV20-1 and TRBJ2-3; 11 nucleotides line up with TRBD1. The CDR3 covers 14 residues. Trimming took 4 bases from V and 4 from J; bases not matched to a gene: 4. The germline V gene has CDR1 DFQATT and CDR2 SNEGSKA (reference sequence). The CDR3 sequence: CSAISGQGADTQYF. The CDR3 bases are TGCAGTGCTATATCGGGACAGGGGGCAGATACGCAGTATTTT.

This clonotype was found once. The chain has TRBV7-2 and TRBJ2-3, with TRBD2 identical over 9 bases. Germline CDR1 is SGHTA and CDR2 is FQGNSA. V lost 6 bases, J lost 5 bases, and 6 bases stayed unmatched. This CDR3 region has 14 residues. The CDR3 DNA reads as TGTGCCAGCAGGGGACTAGCATCGTTAGATACGCAGTATTTT. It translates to CASRGLASLDTQYF.

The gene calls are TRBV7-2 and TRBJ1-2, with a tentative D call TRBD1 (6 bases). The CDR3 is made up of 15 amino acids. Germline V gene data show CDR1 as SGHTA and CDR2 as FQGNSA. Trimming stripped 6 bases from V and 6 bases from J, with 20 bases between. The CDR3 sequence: CASRSEPQGEHGYTF. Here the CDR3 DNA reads TGTGCCAGCAGATCCGAACCACAGGGTGAACATGGCTACACCTTC.

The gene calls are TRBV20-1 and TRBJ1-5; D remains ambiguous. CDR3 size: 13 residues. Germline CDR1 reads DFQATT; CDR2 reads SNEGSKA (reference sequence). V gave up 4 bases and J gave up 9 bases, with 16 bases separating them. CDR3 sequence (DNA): TGCAGTGCTACTGGTCCCCGGGGATCGCCCCAGCATTTT. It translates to CSATGPRGSPQHF.

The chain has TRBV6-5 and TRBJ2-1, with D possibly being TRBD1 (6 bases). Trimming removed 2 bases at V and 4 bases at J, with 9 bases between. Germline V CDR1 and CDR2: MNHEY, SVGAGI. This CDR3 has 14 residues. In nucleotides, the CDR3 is TGTGCCAGCAGTTACGGGACACAGTACAATGAGCAGTTCTTC. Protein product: CASSYGTQYNEQFF.

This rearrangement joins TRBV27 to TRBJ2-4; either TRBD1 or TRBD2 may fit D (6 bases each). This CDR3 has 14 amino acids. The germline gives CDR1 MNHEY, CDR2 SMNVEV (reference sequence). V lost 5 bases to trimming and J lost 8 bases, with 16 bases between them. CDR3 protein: CASSQGTGGYIQYF. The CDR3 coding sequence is TGTGCCAGCAGTCAAGGGACCGGGGGCTACATTCAGTACTTC.

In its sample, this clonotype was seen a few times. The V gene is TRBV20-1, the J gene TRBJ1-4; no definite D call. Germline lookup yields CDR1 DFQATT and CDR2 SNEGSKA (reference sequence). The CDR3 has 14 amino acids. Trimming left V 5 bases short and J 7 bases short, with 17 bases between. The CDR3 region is CSASEDGISEKLFF. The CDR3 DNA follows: TGCAGTGCTTCAGAGGACGGGATTAGTGAAAAACTGTTTTTT.

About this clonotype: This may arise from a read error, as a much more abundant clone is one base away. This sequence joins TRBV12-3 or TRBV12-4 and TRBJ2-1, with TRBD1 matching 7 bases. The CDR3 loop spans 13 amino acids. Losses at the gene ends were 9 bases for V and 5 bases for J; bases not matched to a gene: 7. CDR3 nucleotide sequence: TGTGCCAGTAACAGGGGCCTCCACAATGAGCAGTTCTTC. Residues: CASNRGLHNEQFF.

The DNA for the CDR3 is TGTGCCAGCAGCTTTTCAAGCGGACCCCACGAGCAGTTCTTC. This sequence encodes CASSFSSGPHEQFF. The rearrangement joins TRBV7-6 to TRBJ2-1; weak D call: TRBD2 (5 bases). Trimming removed 3 bases from V and 10 bases from J, with 16 bases in between. CDR3 length equals 14 residues. In germline, CDR1 is SGHVS, CDR2 FNYEAQ.

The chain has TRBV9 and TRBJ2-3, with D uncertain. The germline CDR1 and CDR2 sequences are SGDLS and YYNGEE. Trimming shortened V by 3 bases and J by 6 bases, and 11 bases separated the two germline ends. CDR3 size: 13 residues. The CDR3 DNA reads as TGTGCCAGCAGCGCGCAGCCGAGGGATACGCAGTATTTT. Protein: CASSAQPRDTQYF.

CDR3: CASSSDIPSSGANVLTF. CDR3 DNA: TGCGCCAGCAGCTCTGACATTCCTTCCTCTGGGGCCAACGTCCTGACTTTC. The rearrangement joins TRBV5-1 to TRBJ2-6, with no clear D. Germline V lookup: CDR1 SGHRS, CDR2 YFSETQ. The CDR3 has 17 amino acids. Between the trimmed V and J ends, which lost 3 bases and 0 bases, there was a span of 13 bases.